The clone carrying this T cell receptor (beta chain) was seen a few times. The data stem from a study of blood T cell repertoires in COVID-19. On the study more broadly: Italy, Spain and the United States were the sources of the convalescent and acute COVID-19 samples. Sources were T cells, B-cell-depleted T cells, or PBMCs; the material itself was cDNA or gDNA.

Original methodology: It was from reference gene primer amplification that nucleated cell counts were estimated. Method: immunoSEQ multiplex PCR; TCRdb's copy keeps in-frame clones and lacks some. That table gives V, J and clone size, and the DNA gave D and trimming. The sample has about 30,000 clones; around 87% are singletons. From germline, CDR1 is SGHNT and CDR2 YYREEE (reference sequence). With 4 bases clipped from V and 0 bases from J, the junction kept 7 bases outside the gene matches. This CDR3 has 17 amino acids. The origin of this receptor is a human donor in a cohort sampled during active COVID-19. The donor label of this sample is uncertain. Sequencing was carried out using peripheral blood. This chain uses TRBV5-4 with TRBJ2-7; 13 nucleotides agree with TRBD2. This chain's CDR3 is CASSTGTSGASSYEQYF. The CDR3 bases are TGTGCCAGCAGCACCGGGACTAGCGGGGCGAGCTCCTACGAGCAGTACTTC.